The 29 T cell receptor beta chains presented below share a single source sample, sequenced in a study of cytomegalovirus exposure and HLA in healthy donors. Measured with immunoSEQ multiplex PCR; TCRdb has only the in-frame clones, and not every one. The sample lists about 200,000 clones, roughly 80% occurring once. The specimen sequenced was PBMCs. These receptors came from a woman aged 18-30 years in good health and CMV-seronegative.

This clone has only a few counts. The chain employs TRBV28 and TRBJ2-7, with D tentatively TRBD2 (5 bases). V shed 7 bases and J shed 6 bases, with 13 bases lying between them. The CDR3 runs to 12 residues. Looked up from germline, CDR1 is MDHEN and CDR2 is SYDVKM. The CDR3 DNA reads as TGTGCCAGCATAAGGGAGCCGGGCGAGCAGTACTTC. This gives the protein CASIREPGEQYF.

Only a few counts were recorded for this clone. The junction departs from the called germline gene at one end, perhaps through a read error. CDR3 amino acids: CASSLSAGRNEKLFF. CDR3 sequence (DNA): TGTGCTAGCAGCTTATCGGCAGGGCGTAATGAAAAACTGTTTTTT. The chain links TRBV7-7 to TRBJ1-4, with D possibly being TRBD1 (5 bases). The CDR3 is made up of 15 amino acids. Germline V gene data show CDR1 as SSHAT and CDR2 as FNYEAQ (reference sequence).

The gene calls are TRBV6-5 and TRBJ2-7; D is undetermined. V lost 6 bases to trimming and J lost 0 bases, with 6 bases between them. The CDR3 is 12 residues long. Germline CDR1 MNHEY, CDR2 SVGAGI. CDR3 nucleotide sequence: TGTGCCAGCAGGGCTAGCTCCTACGAGCAGTACTTC. This encodes CASRASSYEQYF.

This chain joins TRBV6-5 and TRBJ1-2; D may be TRBD1 (6 bases). CDR3 size: 14 residues. Trimming took 5 bases from V and 4 from J, leaving 14 bases between them. Germline V gene sequence: CDR1 MNHEY, CDR2 SVGAGI. The DNA of the CDR3 is TGTGCCAGCAGTCAGGGGTGGGGTCCCTATGGCTACACCTTC. Translation gives CASSQGWGPYGYTF.

There are a few counts of this clone. V and J are TRBV2 and TRBJ2-2; TRBD1 matches at 7 bases. The germline gives CDR1 SNHLY, CDR2 FYNNEI. V shed 2 bases, J shed 2 bases, and the junction held 5 bases outside the gene matches. The CDR3 extends over 16 amino acids. The CDR3 nucleotides are TGTGCCAGCAGTGAAACCCGAGGGGGCAACACCGGGGAGCTGTTTTTT. Its protein is CASSETRGGNTGELFF.

The J gene is TRBJ1-2, the V gene TRBV6-1; D gene uncertain. From germline, CDR1 is MNHNS and CDR2 SASEGT. The CDR3 sequence is 15 residues long. The V end lost 4 bases, the J end lost 2 bases, and 14 bases lay between the germline ends. Here the CDR3 DNA reads TGTGCCAGCAGTGGGGATCGGGCGGGCAACTATGGCTACACCTTC. Amino acid sequence: CASSGDRAGNYGYTF.

The chain recombines TRBV5-6 with TRBJ1-2; no reliable D call. Germline V gene data show CDR1 as SGHDT and CDR2 as YYEEEE. The CDR3 runs 13 residues. V lost 4 bases and J lost 3, with 10 bases in between. In DNA, the CDR3 is TGTGCCAGCAGCCTACTCGCTGACTATGGCTACACCTTC. Translation: CASSLLADYGYTF.

The V gene is TRBV7-3, the J gene TRBJ2-7; 8 nucleotides align to TRBD1. V was clipped by 1 base and J by 3 bases; unmatched bases: 8. CDR3 size: 16 residues. Germline CDR1 reads SGHTA; CDR2 reads FQGTGA. CDR3 bases: TGTGCCAGCAGCTTAAGGGGCGGGACAGGACGCTACGAGCAGTACTTC. Translation gives CASSLRGGTGRYEQYF.

This clone came up many times. The chain combines TRBV7-9 with TRBJ1-5; D gene uncertain. The CDR3 is 12 residues long. The germline V and J ends were trimmed by 6 bases and 5 bases, with 8 bases remaining between them. CDR1 and CDR2 from the germline V gene are SEHNR and FQNEAQ (reference sequence). This CDR3 is CASSPDDQPQHF. The CDR3 DNA is TGTGCCAGCAGTCCTGATGATCAGCCCCAGCATTTT.

The V and J genes are TRBV28 and TRBJ1-5; D might be TRBD1 (5 bases). The CDR3 is 13 amino acids. V lost 8 bases to trimming and J lost 6 bases, with 14 bases between them. Germline CDR1 and CDR2: MDHEN and SYDVKM. CDR3 residues: CASHDRNVQPQHF. CDR3 nucleotide sequence: TGTGCCAGCCACGACAGAAACGTTCAGCCCCAGCATTTT.

The V and J genes are TRBV5-1 and TRBJ1-2, with D hard to call. Looked up from germline, CDR1 is SGHRS and CDR2 is YFSETQ. Trimming pared 2 bases from V and 7 bases from J, leaving 9 bases between. This CDR3 region has 12 residues. The CDR3 loop is CASSFSEGGYTF. The CDR3 DNA reads TGCGCCAGCAGCTTCTCAGAGGGTGGCTACACCTTC. The full variable domain, rest sourced from reference TRBV5-1 and TRBJ1-2, is KAGVTQTPRYLIKTRGQQVTLSCSPISGHRSVSWYQQTPGQGLQFLFEYFSETQRNKGNFPGRFSGRQFSNSRSEMNVSTLELGDSALYLCASSFSEGGYTFGSGTRLTVV.

This clone was counted a single time. The chain carries TRBV29-1 and TRBJ2-3, with D unclear. Trimming pared 3 bases from V and 1 base from J, leaving 8 bases between. Germline lookup yields CDR1 SQVTM and CDR2 ANQGSEA. The CDR3 loop spans 13 amino acids. CDR3 protein: CSVEGMGTDTQYF. CDR3 DNA sequence: TGCAGCGTTGAGGGGATGGGCACAGATACGCAGTATTTT.

This rearrangement joins TRBV6-6 to TRBJ1-5; the D gene is possibly TRBD1 (6 bases). The V gene lost 3 bases and the J gene lost 3 bases, with 12 bases spanning the gap. This CDR3 is 15 amino acids long. From germline, CDR1 is MNHNY and CDR2 SVGAGI (reference sequence). CDR3 amino acids: CASSYGGGVNQPQHF. In nucleotides, the CDR3 is TGTGCCAGCAGTTATGGGGGGGGCGTCAATCAGCCCCAGCATTTT.

The chain combines TRBV2 with TRBJ2-7; 11 positions agree with TRBD1. Losses at the gene ends were 10 bases for V and 5 bases for J; bases not matched to a gene: 10. The CDR3 runs 14 residues. Germline V gene data show CDR1 as SNHLY and CDR2 as FYNNEI. CDR3 nucleotide sequence: TGTGCCACCGCCAAGGACAGGGGGCGTCACGAGCAGTACTTC. Protein sequence: CATAKDRGRHEQYF.

The V and J genes are TRBV5-1 and TRBJ1-1; a possible D gene is TRBD1 (6 bases). In germline, CDR1 is SGHRS, CDR2 YFSETQ. The CDR3 loop spans 14 amino acids. V dropped 3 bases and J dropped 4 bases, with 13 bases sitting between them. This chain's CDR3 is CASSSRGGRTEAFF. CDR3 bases: TGCGCCAGCAGCTCTAGGGGGGGCCGCACTGAAGCTTTCTTT. The full variable domain, its missing parts supplied by reference TRBV5-1 and TRBJ1-1, is KAGVTQTPRYLIKTRGQQVTLSCSPISGHRSVSWYQQTPGQGLQFLFEYFSETQRNKGNFPGRFSGRQFSNSRSEMNVSTLELGDSALYLCASSSRGGRTEAFFGQGTRLTVV.

The V call is TRBV7-2, the J call TRBJ2-1; 11 nucleotides align to TRBD1. Losses at the gene ends were 2 bases for V and 10 bases for J; bases not matched to a gene: 13. The CDR3 contains 17 residues. The germline gives CDR1 SGHTA, CDR2 FQGNSA. The CDR3 sequence is CASSLTGQGGLHREQFF. CDR3 nucleotide sequence: TGTGCCAGCAGCTTAACGGGACAGGGGGGTCTACATAGGGAGCAGTTCTTC.

J is TRBJ1-5 and V is TRBV27, with no clear D. Trimming pared 1 base from V and 6 bases from J, leaving 16 bases between. Germline V gene data show CDR1 as MNHEY and CDR2 as SMNVEV (reference sequence). The CDR3 is made up of 16 amino acids. CDR3 sequence: CASSLFASLGSQPQHF. The CDR3 DNA follows: TGTGCCAGCAGTTTATTTGCCAGCCTAGGGAGTCAGCCCCAGCATTTT.

The chain links TRBV19 to TRBJ2-1; 8 bases line up with TRBD2. Germline values: CDR1 LNHDA, CDR2 SQIVND (reference sequence). J was trimmed by 12 bases and V by 6 bases; bases with no gene match: 7. The CDR3 length is 12 residues. The CDR3 is CASRPGGARQFF. The CDR3, as DNA: TGTGCCAGTAGACCGGGGGGGGCAAGGCAGTTCTTC. Full variable domain (outside the CDR3, taken from reference TRBV19 and TRBJ2-1): DGGITQSPKYLFRKEGQNVTLSCEQNLNHDAMYWYRQDPGQGLRLIYYSQIVNDFQKGDIAEGYSVSREKKESFPLTVTSAQKNPTAFYLCASRPGGARQFFGPGTRLTVL.

The chain joins TRBV18 to TRBJ1-1; D unclear. There are 13 residues in the CDR3. The V end was cut by 3 bases, the J end by 1 base, with 6 bases between. Germline V gene lookup returns CDR1 KGHSH and CDR2 LQKENI. CDR3 loop: CASSPMQNTEAFF. CDR3 nucleotide sequence: TGTGCCAGCTCACCGATGCAGAACACTGAAGCTTTCTTT.

This clone has a handful of counts. The chain joins TRBV28 to TRBJ2-7, with TRBD2 matching 9 bases. The V gene's germline CDR1 is MDHEN and CDR2 SYDVKM. With 4 bases clipped from V and 4 bases from J, the junction kept 8 bases outside the gene matches. This CDR3 comprises 15 residues. CDR3 residues: CASSSPSGILYEQYF. CDR3 bases: TGTGCCAGCAGTTCCCCTAGCGGGATATTATACGAGCAGTACTTC.

The chain recombines TRBV12-5 with TRBJ1-3; D unclear. The CDR3 covers 16 residues. The V and J ends lost 1 base and 8 bases respectively, with 18 bases between them. From germline, CDR1 is LGHNT and CDR2 FRNRAP. The CDR3 nucleotides read TGTGCTAGTGGTTTGGGGAATTCAGCGGAAAGGGACACCATATATTTT. Amino acids: CASGLGNSAERDTIYF.

This chain connects TRBV19 to TRBJ2-4; 8 bases are shared with TRBD1. This CDR3 contains 17 residues. V lost 3 bases to trimming and J lost 3 bases; unmatched junction nucleotides: 10. The germline gives CDR1 LNHDA, CDR2 SQIVND (reference sequence). DNA for the CDR3: TGTGCCAGTAGTATCCGCGACAGGGGAGTGGGCAAAAACATTCAGTACTTC. Encoded protein: CASSIRDRGVGKNIQYF.

The V and J genes are TRBV6-5 and TRBJ1-1; D may be TRBD1 (6 bases). The CDR3 spans 11 residues. Germline values: CDR1 MNHEY, CDR2 SVGAGI. V was pared by 5 bases and J by 11 bases, with 12 bases between. The CDR3 nucleotides read TGTGCCAGCAGTATTAGGGGGAAGGCTTTCTTT. It is translated as CASSIRGKAFF.

This clone occurred a few times. The chain uses TRBV30 and TRBJ1-2, with D perhaps TRBD1 (5 bases). Germline CDR1 reads GTSNPN; CDR2 reads SVGIG (reference sequence). V shed 0 bases and J shed 4 bases, with 9 bases lying between them. CDR3 length: 13 amino acids. This CDR3 is CAWSVQARYGYTF. CDR3 in DNA: TGTGCCTGGAGTGTACAGGCCCGCTATGGCTACACCTTC.

The chain carries TRBV9 and TRBJ2-7, with 7 bases aligning to TRBD1. The V gene end was trimmed by 4 bases and the J gene end by 3 bases; junction bases not matched to a gene: 7. The germline V gene has CDR1 SGDLS and CDR2 YYNGEE. The CDR3 is made up of 14 amino acids. In DNA form, the CDR3 reads TGTGCCAGCAGCCCGAGGGGGCTAGGCTACGAGCAGTACTTC. This encodes CASSPRGLGYEQYF. The variable domain in full, with the rest retrieved from reference TRBV9 and TRBJ2-7, is DSGVTQTPKHLITATGQRVTLRCSPRSGDLSVYWYQQSLDQGLQFLIQYYNGEERAKGNILERFSAQQFPDLHSELNLSSLELGDSALYFCASSPRGLGYEQYFGPGTRLTVT.

The CDR3 bases are TGTGCCAGCAGTTTATCGACCTACAATGAGCAGTTCTTC. Residues: CASSLSTYNEQFF. This sequence joins TRBV28 and TRBJ2-1, with no clear D. CDR3 size: 13 residues. Trimming took 1 base from V and 2 from J, leaving 3 bases between them. Germline values: CDR1 MDHEN, CDR2 SYDVKM.

The gene calls are TRBV5-1 and TRBJ1-1, with D possibly TRBD1 on 6 matching bases. V lost 0 bases, J lost 4 bases, and 13 bases lay in between. The CDR3 has 15 amino acids. The germline V gene encodes CDR1 SGHRS and CDR2 YFSETQ. The chain's CDR3 is CASSLAPQGSTEAFF. CDR3 in DNA: TGCGCCAGCAGCTTGGCCCCACAGGGAAGCACTGAAGCTTTCTTT.

The V gene is TRBV5-8, the J gene TRBJ1-6, with TRBD1 as a possible D gene (6 bases). CDR3 length: 14 amino acids. Germline CDR1 reads SGHTS; CDR2 reads YDEGEE. V shed 4 bases and J shed 5 bases, with 10 bases lying between them. In DNA form, the CDR3 reads TGTGCCAGCAGCCAACAGGGAGATAATTCACCCCTCCACTTT. This codes for CASSQQGDNSPLHF.

In its sample, this clone was seen once. This chain joins TRBV6-5 and TRBJ2-1; 7 bases are a match to TRBD1. Trimming took 5 bases from V and 4 from J; bases not matched to a gene: 8. The germline V gene has CDR1 MNHEY and CDR2 SVGAGI. This CDR3 has 15 residues. CDR3 DNA: TGTGCCAGCAGTAAAGGGGGCATGCGATACAATGAGCAGTTCTTC. It translates to CASSKGGMRYNEQFF.